This T cell receptor beta chain was identified during a study of vaccination effects on CD4 cells after COVID-19. For the study at large: Both early and late time points after vaccination provided samples from a few convalescent patients.

Note on this clone: Its antigen is not identified.

Germline CDR1 is SGHRS and CDR2 is YFSETQ. V was clipped by 5 bases and J by 0 bases, with 10 bases between them. The CDR3 totals 14 residues. Antigen-specific CD4+ T cells were expanded with viral peptide pools in the ViraFEST assay before sequencing. Isolating CD4+ T cells followed approximately nine days of culture. Infection dated between March and December 2020, before the Alpha, Beta and Delta variants reached the United States. Everyone in the study got two shots of either the BNT162b2 or mRNA-1273 vaccine. TCRdb keeps only in-frame clones here, not all; method: immunoSEQ multiplex PCR. The repertoire holds 15,000 to 20,000 clones, with less than 85% as singletons.

The rearrangement uses TRBV5-1 and TRBJ2-3; D perhaps matches TRBD2 (5 bases). This TCR was recovered from a human donor who had a prior SARS-CoV-2 infection. The sequences come from CD4+ T cells from PBMCs cultured with SARS-CoV-2 spike peptides, collected after COVID-19 vaccination. The CDR3 DNA sequence: TGCGCCAGCAGATGGTCGGGGAGCACAGATACGCAGTATTTT. This gives the protein CASRWSGSTDTQYF.